Listed below are T cell receptor beta chains from one sample, sequenced in a study of CD8+CD57+ T cells in acquired aplastic anemia. TCRdb re-called the reads with MiXCR, one entry per CDR3 protein. The sample has 190,000 or so distinct CDR3 sequences; approximately 60% are singletons. The sequenced sample was sorted CD4+, CD8+, or CD8+CD57+ T cells (not recorded which) from PBMCs. These receptor sequences come from a human donor in good health. CDR3s include the opening cysteine and the closing phenylalanine or tryptophan. Fields, in order: V gene, D gene, clone size, J gene, CDR3 protein, CDR3 DNA. The D gene is left open where the match is weak. Not all rows give a size; the values are once, few, many and, for expanded clones, a class.

>TRBV7-9|TRBD1|NA|TRBJ2-5
CASSLGFGQGVETQYF
TGTGCCAGCAGCTTAGGCTTCGGACAGGGGGTCGAGACCCAGTACTTC
>TRBV7-9|NA|many|TRBJ1-2
CASSLGNFYGYTF
TGTGCCAGCAGCTTAGGAAACTTCTATGGCTACACCTTC
>TRBV27|TRBD1|NA|TRBJ2-1
CASSSPLDRGLNEQFF
TGTGCCAGCAGTTCACCCCTCGACAGGGGATTGAATGAGCAGTTCTTC
>TRBV20-1|NA|few|TRBJ1-6
CSARQGNSPLHF
TGCAGTGCGCGGCAGGGGAATTCACCCCTCCACTTT
>TRBV20-1|NA|many|TRBJ1-3
CSARVQSGNTIYF
TGCAGTGCTAGAGTACAGAGTGGAAACACCATATATTTT
>TRBV2|NA|NA|TRBJ2-7
CASSLLGWHEQYF
TGTGCCAGCAGCCTTCTAGGTTGGCACGAGCAGTACTTC
>TRBV19|NA|NA|TRBJ2-7
CASSEGWEQYF
TGTGCCAGTAGTGAGGGGTGGGAGCAGTACTTC
>TRBV29-1|NA|NA|TRBJ2-7
CSVGDYEQYF
TGCAGCGTGGGCGACTACGAGCAGTACTTC
>TRBV18|NA|many|TRBJ2-5
CASSPPRQGETQYF
TGTGCCAGCTCACCACCTCGGCAGGGAGAGACCCAGTACTTC
>TRBV10-3|NA|NA|TRBJ2-3
CAIKGTDTQYF
TGTGCCATCAAAGGAACAGATACGCAGTATTTT
>TRBV11-2|NA|NA|TRBJ2-2
CASSLDGTYRVTGELFF
TGTGCCAGCAGCTTAGATGGGACCTACAGGGTTACCGGGGAGCTGTTTTTT
>TRBV20-1|NA|NA|TRBJ1-3
CSARPPAAGNTIYF
TGCAGTGCTAGACCCCCGGCAGCCGGAAACACCATATATTTT
>TRBV10-3|NA|few|TRBJ2-7
CAISENTGTSDEQYF
TGTGCCATCAGTGAAAACACAGGGACGAGTGACGAGCAGTACTTC
>TRBV2|NA|few|TRBJ2-7
CASGVGRDSYEQYF
TGTGCCAGCGGGGTGGGCAGAGACTCCTACGAGCAGTACTTC
>TRBV7-8|TRBD2|many|TRBJ2-3
CASRQAGSSTDTQYF
TGTGCCAGCAGACAAGCGGGGAGTAGCACAGATACGCAGTATTTT
>TRBV7-8|TRBD1|once|TRBJ1-6
CASSLTTGGNSPLHF
TGTGCCAGCAGCTTAACCACAGGGGGCAATTCACCCCTCCACTTT
>TRBV4-1|TRBD1|once|TRBJ1-5
CASSQGQGPSNQPQHF
TGCGCCAGCAGCCAAGGACAGGGACCGAGCAATCAGCCCCAGCATTTT
>TRBV20-1|NA|NA|TRBJ1-2
CSASGHRAKLYGYTF
TGCAGTGCTAGCGGGCACAGGGCCAAATTGTATGGCTACACCTTC
>TRBV19|TRBD1|NA|TRBJ2-5
CASNQGVSETQYF
TGTGCCAGTAACCAGGGGGTATCAGAGACCCAGTACTTC
>TRBV2|NA|NA|TRBJ1-1
CASSENPATTEAFF
TGTGCCAGCAGTGAAAATCCAGCGACGACTGAAGCTTTCTTT
>TRBV2|NA|many|TRBJ2-4
CASWEGQGRIAKNIQYF
TGTGCCAGCTGGGAGGGGCAGGGGCGAATAGCCAAAAACATTCAGTACTTC
>TRBV12-3/TRBV12-4|NA|NA|TRBJ1-2
CASSRDVYGYTF
TGTGCCAGCAGTAGGGATGTCTATGGCTACACCTTC
>TRBV7-2|NA|NA|TRBJ2-7
CASSIRVWSTEQYF
TGTGCCAGCAGCATCAGGGTCTGGAGTACCGAGCAGTACTTC
>TRBV7-2|TRBD1|NA|TRBJ1-2
CASRARGGYGYTF
TGTGCCAGCAGGGCCAGGGGGGGCTATGGCTACACCTTC
>TRBV29-1|NA|NA|TRBJ1-2
CSVLSWDYGNYGYTF
TGCAGCGTTCTGTCATGGGATTACGGTAACTATGGCTACACCTTC
>TRBV11-2|NA|NA|TRBJ2-7
CASSPGRGSYEQCF
TGTGCCAGCAGCCCCGGACGGGGCTCCTACGAGCAGTGCTTC
>TRBV6-4|NA|NA|TRBJ2-3
CASAPDRSYNEQYF
TGTGCCAGCGCACCGGACAGATCCTACAATGAGCAGTATTTT
>TRBV7-2|TRBD1|once|TRBJ2-7
CASSLGGQAGSKQYF
TGTGCCAGCAGCTTAGGCGGACAGGCCGGCAGCAAGCAGTACTTC
>TRBV4-1|NA|NA|TRBJ1-5
CASSQERVGAQPQHF
TGCGCCAGCAGCCAAGAAAGGGTCGGGGCTCAGCCCCAGCATTTT
>TRBV12-3/TRBV12-4|NA|NA|TRBJ2-5
CASSLSHTRETQYF
TGTGCCAGCAGTTTATCTCACACACGGGAGACCCAGTACTTC
>TRBV14|NA|NA|TRBJ2-5
CASSQVTETQYF
TGTGCCAGCAGCCAAGTAACAGAGACCCAGTACTTC
>TRBV7-9|NA|NA|TRBJ2-5
CASSLVTGRGRKTQYF
TGTGCCAGCAGCTTAGTCACCGGGAGAGGGAGAAAGACCCAGTACTTC
>TRBV24-1|NA|once|TRBJ2-5
CATSAPGSGTQYF
TGTGCCACCAGTGCGCCTGGGAGCGGGACCCAGTACTTC
>TRBV7-9|NA|NA|TRBJ2-7
CASSLSATEQYF
TGTGCCAGCAGCCTCAGTGCGACGGAGCAGTACTTC
>TRBV10-3|TRBD2|few|TRBJ2-2
CAISESVGLAGGHGELFF
TGTGCCATCAGTGAAAGCGTGGGGCTAGCGGGAGGGCACGGGGAGCTGTTTTTT
>TRBV24-1|NA|NA|TRBJ1-1
CATSDRRENTEAFF
TGTGCCACCAGTGATCGACGGGAGAACACTGAAGCTTTCTTT
>TRBV7-9|TRBD2|NA|TRBJ2-1
CASSLWTSGRRDEQFF
TGTGCCAGCAGCCTCTGGACTAGCGGGAGGAGGGATGAGCAGTTCTTC
>TRBV24-1|NA|NA|TRBJ1-1
CATSSGENTEAFF
TGTGCCACCAGTTCAGGGGAGAACACTGAAGCTTTCTTT
>TRBV6-6|TRBD2|many|TRBJ2-5
CASSYTGTRETQYF
TGTGCCAGCAGTTACACCGGGACTAGGGAGACCCAGTACTTC
>TRBV15|TRBD1|once|TRBJ1-2
CATSIIDRGPGYTF
TGTGCCACCAGCATCATCGACAGGGGCCCAGGCTACACCTTC
>TRBV10-3|NA|NA|TRBJ1-1
CAISQTSNTEAFF
TGTGCCATCAGTCAGACCTCGAACACTGAAGCTTTCTTT
>TRBV4-1|TRBD1|NA|TRBJ2-3
CASSQVGRGRGAQYF
TGCGCCAGCAGCCAAGTTGGCAGGGGGCGTGGGGCGCAGTATTTT
>TRBV7-2|NA|NA|TRBJ2-3
CASTKSTDTQYF
TGTGCCAGCACCAAAAGCACAGATACGCAGTATTTT
>TRBV15|NA|many|TRBJ1-5
CATSRDHGATNQPQHF
TGTGCCACCAGCAGAGATCACGGGGCGACTAATCAGCCCCAGCATTTT
>TRBV20-1|NA|NA|TRBJ2-7
CSATPGPLEDEQYF
TGCAGTGCTACGCCCGGGCCCTTGGAAGACGAGCAGTACTTC
>TRBV11-3|NA|NA|TRBJ2-1
CASSLRYNEQFF
TGTGCCAGCAGCCTTAGGTACAATGAGCAGTTCTTC
>TRBV20-1|TRBD1|NA|TRBJ2-1
CSARDRVDYNEQFF
TGCAGTGCCAGGGACAGGGTAGACTACAATGAGCAGTTCTTC
>TRBV4-3|TRBD1|NA|TRBJ1-6
CASSYTGGAGGYSPLHF
TGCGCCAGCAGCTACACAGGGGGCGCGGGGGGCTATTCACCCCTCCACTTT
>TRBV6-1|TRBD2|many|TRBJ2-1
CASSELSGRNYNEQFF
TGTGCCAGCAGTGAACTCAGCGGGAGGAACTACAATGAGCAGTTCTTC
>TRBV20-1|NA|NA|TRBJ1-3
CSARRAGVGNTIYF
TGCAGTGCTAGACGGGCAGGGGTCGGAAACACCATATATTTT
>TRBV7-6|NA|NA|TRBJ2-1
CASSFGRLSEQFF
TGTGCCAGCAGCTTCGGCCGACTCAGCGAGCAGTTCTTC
>TRBV2|NA|NA|TRBJ1-4
CASSEGERNEKLFF
TGTGCCAGCAGTGAAGGCGAGCGGAATGAAAAACTGTTTTTT
>TRBV10-3|TRBD1|NA|TRBJ1-6
CAIRAGQANYNSPLHF
TGTGCCATCAGGGCGGGACAGGCGAACTATAATTCACCCCTCCACTTT
>TRBV10-3|NA|NA|TRBJ1-1
CAITRGLNTEAFF
TGTGCCATCACTAGGGGCCTGAACACTGAAGCTTTCTTT
>TRBV12-5|NA|NA|TRBJ2-1
CASGFRTESSYNEQFF
TGTGCTAGTGGTTTCCGGACAGAAAGCTCCTACAATGAGCAGTTCTTC